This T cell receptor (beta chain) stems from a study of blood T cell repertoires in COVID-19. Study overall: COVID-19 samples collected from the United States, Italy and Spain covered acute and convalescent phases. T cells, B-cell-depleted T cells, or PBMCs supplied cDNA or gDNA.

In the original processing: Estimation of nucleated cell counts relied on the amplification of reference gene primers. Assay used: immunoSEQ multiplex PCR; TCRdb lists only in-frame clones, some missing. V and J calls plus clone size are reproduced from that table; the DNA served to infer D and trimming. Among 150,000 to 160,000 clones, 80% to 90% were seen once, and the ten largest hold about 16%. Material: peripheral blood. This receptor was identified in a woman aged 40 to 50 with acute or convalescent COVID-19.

Here the CDR3 reads CSVMSGNNQPQHF. In DNA, the CDR3 is TGCAGCGTGATGTCGGGAAACAATCAGCCCCAGCATTTT. The genes are TRBV29-1 and TRBJ1-5; no firm D call. CDR1 and CDR2 (germline): SQVTM, ANQGSEA. Trimming took off 6 bases at V and 3 bases at J, with 12 bases between the two ends. CDR3 length: 13 residues.